This TCR beta chain was obtained from a study of blood T cell repertoires in COVID-19. Authors' processing steps: How many nucleated cells were present was estimated from reference gene primer amplification. The protocol was immunoSEQ multiplex PCR, while the TCRdb copy is restricted to in-frame clones and leaves out a portion. The V and J calls and clone size were taken over from that table, and D and trimming were inferred from the DNA. Among under 450,000 clones listed, 83% were seen once. About this clone: Different DNA sequences within this sample yield the same CDR3.

The V gene end was trimmed by 3 bases and the J gene end by 4 bases; junction bases not matched to a gene: 0. Germline loops: CDR1 LGHNA, CDR2 YSLEER. The CDR3 is made up of 14 amino acids. Source material: PBMCs or T cells enriched from blood (not recorded which). The chain is built from TRBV4-3 and TRBJ1-4; the match to TRBD1 covers 9 bases. This clonotype was sampled from a woman between 45 and 60 years old who had recovered from COVID-19. The CDR3 nucleotides read TGCGCCAGCAGCCAGGGACAGGGTAATGAAAAACTGTTTTTT. Its protein is CASSQGQGNEKLFF.